This T cell receptor beta chain emerged from a study of cytomegalovirus exposure and HLA in healthy donors. Study background: The roughly 700 first-cohort repertoires shared a platform with the 130 or so validation repertoires, as reported in a later analysis.

V lost 5 bases and J lost 11; bases outside the gene matches: 5. Germline CDR1 and CDR2: MNHNY and SVGAGI (reference sequence). CDR3 length: 11 residues. Data came from immunoSEQ multiplex PCR; TCRdb stores just in-frame clones and leaves some out. Of tens of thousands of clones in the sample, around 90% were seen once. The receptor's source is a woman aged 18-35 years in good health and CMV-seropositive. Sequencing was done on a sample of PBMCs. The rearrangement joins TRBV6-6 to TRBJ2-7, with TRBD1 matching 8 bases. The CDR3 reads CASSQRTGKYF. The CDR3 coding sequence is TGTGCCAGCAGTCAGAGGACAGGGAAGTACTTC.